A single sample gave rise to the 24 T cell receptor beta chains below, sequenced in a study of technical replicates of blood from a few donors. Clones were sequenced by immunoSEQ multiplex PCR, and TCRdb holds only the in-frame ones, with some missing. The table records about 93,000 clones, roughly 96% of them present only once. Specimen: T cells isolated from PBMCs. The receptors were sampled from a human donor in good health.

The J gene is TRBJ2-7, the V gene TRBV27; D uncertain. CDR3 length: 14 residues. Looked up from germline, CDR1 is MNHEY and CDR2 is SMNVEV (reference sequence). V dropped 2 bases and J dropped 7 bases, with 15 bases sitting between them. DNA of the CDR3: TGTGCCAGCAGTTTACAGCCGTCAGGTCGGGAGCAGTACTTC. Translated: CASSLQPSGREQYF.

The rearrangement joins TRBV10-3 to TRBJ1-1; D unresolved. The CDR3 has 14 residues. Germline V gene sequence: CDR1 ENHRY, CDR2 SYGVKD. V was cut by 4 bases and J by 7 bases, with 16 bases left in between. Here the CDR3 DNA reads TGTGCCATCAGTGTCGGACTGGGCTTTAATGAAGCTTTCTTT. It codes for CAISVGLGFNEAFF.

The chain recombines TRBV6-1 with TRBJ2-1, with 9 bases that match TRBD2. CDR3 size: 18 residues. Germline lookup yields CDR1 MNHNS and CDR2 SASEGT. V dropped 0 bases and J dropped 1; count of bases not matched to a gene: 7. CDR3 DNA: TGTGCCAGCAGTGAAGCGGGGGGCGGGAGGGTATCCTACAATGAGCAGTTCTTC. It translates to CASSEAGGGRVSYNEQFF.

This clone was picked up one time. The chain links TRBV28 to TRBJ1-2, with D tentatively TRBD1 (6 bases). There are 20 residues in the CDR3. Germline V gene sequence: CDR1 MDHEN, CDR2 SYDVKM. V shed 5 bases and J shed 0 bases, with 28 bases lying between them. DNA of the CDR3: TGTGCCAGCAGTCGAGAAATCTATTGGACAGCTGATGAAACTAACTATGGCTACACCTTC. The encoded protein is CASSREIYWTADETNYGYTF.

V is TRBV19 and J is TRBJ2-4; TRBD1 might be the D (5 bases). V dropped 1 base and J dropped 7 bases, with 14 bases sitting between them. The CDR3 totals 15 residues. Per the germline V gene, CDR1 is LNHDA and CDR2 is SQIVND (reference sequence). DNA for the CDR3: TGTGCCAGTAGTATAGCCGACAGCCCGGCGAACATTCAGTACTTC. This sequence encodes CASSIADSPANIQYF.

The chain uses TRBV10-3 and TRBJ2-7; 7 bases match TRBD1. Germline-derived CDR1 and CDR2 are ENHRY and SYGVKD. The CDR3 loop spans 14 amino acids. The junction had 8 bases not matched to a gene; V was cut back by 2 bases and J by 7 bases. CDR3 nucleotides: TGTGCCATCAGTGAGGAGGGACAGTTTAAAGAGCAGTACTTC. Amino acids: CAISEEGQFKEQYF.

The rearrangement uses TRBV5-1 and TRBJ2-7, with D perhaps matching TRBD1 (5 bases). There are 14 residues in the CDR3. The germline V gene has CDR1 SGHRS and CDR2 YFSETQ. V was trimmed by 0 bases and J by 2 bases, leaving 9 bases between them. In DNA, the CDR3 is TGCGCCAGCAGCTTGGCAGGGATGCCCTACGAGCAGTACTTC. It specifies CASSLAGMPYEQYF. Full variable domain (missing parts from reference TRBV5-1 and TRBJ2-7): KAGVTQTPRYLIKTRGQQVTLSCSPISGHRSVSWYQQTPGQGLQFLFEYFSETQRNKGNFPGRFSGRQFSNSRSEMNVSTLELGDSALYLCASSLAGMPYEQYFGPGTRLTVT.

The chain couples TRBV9 to TRBJ2-2; D ambiguous. The CDR3 is 15 amino acids. Germline CDR1 reads SGDLS; CDR2 reads YYNGEE. Trimming left V 0 bases short and J 3 bases short, with 9 bases between. Written as DNA, the CDR3 is TGTGCCAGCAGCGTAGAGAACTCATACACCGGGGAGCTGTTTTTT. Amino acids: CASSVENSYTGELFF.

The V gene is TRBV5-4, the J gene TRBJ2-1; TRBD2 might be the D (6 bases). V lost 0 bases and J 8 bases, leaving 9 bases between the germline ends. Germline CDR1 is SGHNT and CDR2 is YYREEE (reference sequence). There are 13 residues in the CDR3. DNA for the CDR3: TGTGCCAGCAGCTTGGCTACGGGAGATGAGCAGTTCTTC. This translates into CASSLATGDEQFF.

This chain connects TRBV27 to TRBJ1-1, with D tentatively TRBD1 (6 bases). Germline loops: CDR1 MNHEY, CDR2 SMNVEV (reference sequence). V was pared by 2 bases and J by 11 bases, with 18 bases between. CDR3 size: 14 residues. CDR3 coding DNA: TGTGCCAGCAGTTTAGTACAGGGTTCATCGAGGGCTTTCTTT. This gives the protein CASSLVQGSSRAFF.

The genes are TRBV27 and TRBJ1-5, with D tentatively TRBD1 (5 bases). Germline CDR1 reads MNHEY; CDR2 reads SMNVEV (reference sequence). V shed 0 bases and J shed 6 bases, with 12 bases lying between them. The CDR3 is made up of 15 amino acids. The DNA for the CDR3 is TGTGCCAGCAGTTTATCCGGGCAGGGCAGTCAGCCCCAGCATTTT. It encodes CASSLSGQGSQPQHF.

The CDR3 DNA follows: TGTGCCAGCTTAGAAGGGGTTTCTCTGGGCGAGCAGTACTTC. Its protein product is CASLEGVSLGEQYF. This rearrangement joins TRBV6-6 to TRBJ2-7; tentatively, D is TRBD1 (5 bases). V lost 8 bases to trimming and J lost 6 bases, with 20 bases between them. Looked up from germline, CDR1 is MNHNY and CDR2 is SVGAGI (reference sequence). The CDR3 length is 14 residues.

The chain is built from TRBV9 and TRBJ2-3, with D unresolved. Looked up from germline, CDR1 is SGDLS and CDR2 is YYNGEE. This CDR3 is 14 amino acids long. The V end was cut by 3 bases, the J end by 4 bases, with 12 bases between. CDR3 sequence: CASSAGLFADTQYF. The CDR3 nucleotides read TGTGCCAGCAGCGCAGGCCTCTTTGCAGATACGCAGTATTTT.

The chain uses TRBV7-6 and TRBJ2-5; weak D call: TRBD2 (6 bases). CDR1 and CDR2 from the germline V gene are SGHVS and FNYEAQ. The CDR3 has 14 amino acids. Trimming cost V 2 bases and J 1 base, with 8 bases left between them. The chain's CDR3 is CASSLNGGQETQYF. CDR3 nucleotide sequence: TGTGCCAGCAGCTTAAACGGGGGCCAAGAGACCCAGTACTTC.

The chain recombines TRBV10-3 with TRBJ1-1; D is possibly TRBD1 (5 bases). CDR3 length: 16 residues. Germline loops: CDR1 ENHRY, CDR2 SYGVKD. Trimming removed 10 bases from V and 2 bases from J, with 23 bases in between. Here the CDR3 DNA reads TGTGCCAGCACTACAGGAAGCATAGACCCTAACACTGAAGCTTTCTTT. It codes for CASTTGSIDPNTEAFF.

The chain has TRBV5-1 and TRBJ2-5; D perhaps matches TRBD2 (5 bases). Germline V CDR1 and CDR2: SGHRS, YFSETQ. The germline V and J ends were trimmed by 0 bases and 2 bases, with 11 bases remaining between them. The CDR3 totals 15 residues. The CDR3 DNA reads as TGCGCCAGCAGCTTGGAAGGCGGGCTTCAAGAGACCCAGTACTTC. It specifies CASSLEGGLQETQYF. Full variable domain (remainder filled in from reference TRBV5-1 and TRBJ2-5): KAGVTQTPRYLIKTRGQQVTLSCSPISGHRSVSWYQQTPGQGLQFLFEYFSETQRNKGNFPGRFSGRQFSNSRSEMNVSTLELGDSALYLCASSLEGGLQETQYFGPGTRLLVL.

The V gene is TRBV6-6, the J gene TRBJ2-7, with 9 positions matching TRBD2. Trimming at V came to 6 bases and at J to 2 bases, leaving 8 bases not matched to a gene. The CDR3 contains 15 residues. Germline CDR1 is MNHNY and CDR2 is SVGAGI (reference sequence). CDR3 DNA: TGTGCCAGCAGCGAGGGACTAGCCAGGGCCTACGAGCAGTACTTC. Encoded protein: CASSEGLARAYEQYF.

The chain employs TRBV2 and TRBJ1-1; D is possibly TRBD1 (5 bases). Trimming shortened V by 7 bases and J by 10 bases, and 16 bases separated the two germline ends. The CDR3 contains 12 residues. CDR1 and CDR2 (germline): SNHLY, FYNNEI. The DNA for the CDR3 is TGTGCCAGCAACGGGGGAATCCTGGCAGCTTTCTTT. Amino acids: CASNGGILAAFF.

The chain links TRBV27 to TRBJ1-2; the match to TRBD1 covers 11 bases. The CDR3 spans 17 residues. V lost 1 base and J lost 2; bases outside the gene matches: 6. CDR1 and CDR2 from the germline V gene are MNHEY and SMNVEV (reference sequence). The CDR3 here is CASSLLGTGGGNYGYTF. Written as DNA, the CDR3 is TGTGCCAGCAGTTTATTGGGGACAGGGGGAGGAAACTATGGCTACACCTTC.

V usage is TRBV27 and J usage is TRBJ2-1; TRBD1 is a possible D gene (5 bases). Germline CDR1 is MNHEY and CDR2 is SMNVEV (reference sequence). The V gene lost 5 bases and the J gene lost 8 bases, with 13 bases spanning the gap. The length of the CDR3 is 13 residues. CDR3 sequence reads: CASSPQGAHEQFF. The CDR3 coding sequence is TGTGCCAGCAGTCCCCAAGGGGCCCATGAGCAGTTCTTC.

V is TRBV5-1 and J is TRBJ2-7, with 10 nucleotides matching TRBD2. With V trimmed by 0 bases and J by 2 bases, 8 bases remained unmatched. Per the germline V gene, CDR1 is SGHRS and CDR2 is YFSETQ. The CDR3 loop spans 17 amino acids. The CDR3 nucleotides are TGCGCCAGCAGCTTGGTAATAGCGGGGGGAAAAGCCTACGAGCAGTACTTC. It translates to CASSLVIAGGKAYEQYF.

This chain uses TRBV9 with TRBJ2-1; D is perhaps TRBD2 (6 bases). CDR3 length equals 12 residues. Germline loops: CDR1 SGDLS, CDR2 YYNGEE. V gave up 4 bases and J gave up 9 bases, with 11 bases separating them. The DNA for the CDR3 is TGTGCCAGCAGCCTTGGCGGGGCTGAGCAGTTCTTC. Residues: CASSLGGAEQFF.

The chain has TRBV19 and TRBJ1-5; D may be TRBD1 (6 bases). The V end was cut by 5 bases, the J end by 3 bases, with 8 bases between. The CDR3 totals 13 residues. Germline CDR1 reads LNHDA; CDR2 reads SQIVND (reference sequence). The CDR3 is CASSYRANQPQHF. The CDR3 DNA follows: TGTGCCAGTAGTTACAGGGCCAATCAGCCCCAGCATTTT.

V and J are TRBV27 and TRBJ2-4, with D perhaps TRBD2 (5 bases). The length of the CDR3 is 18 residues. V was cut by 6 bases and J by 0 bases, with 21 bases left in between. Germline loops: CDR1 MNHEY, CDR2 SMNVEV (reference sequence). The CDR3 DNA reads as TGTGCCAGCAGCACCGGACTCGAGCGCTCAATAGCCAAAAACATTCAGTACTTC. Protein sequence: CASSTGLERSIAKNIQYF.